Listed below are T cell receptor beta chains from one sample, sequenced in a study of T cell responses to AZD1222 COVID-19 vaccine. Sequenced by immunoSEQ multiplex PCR; TCRdb stores in-frame clones only, minus some. The sample has fewer than 130,000 clones, nearly 90% seen once. The sequences come from peripheral blood, collected on day 0 of AZD1222 vaccination. The receptor source for this set is an adult in good health. CDR3s include the opening cysteine and the closing phenylalanine or tryptophan. Each record gives: D gene, V gene, J gene, CDR3 protein. A D gene is named only where the DNA matches it firmly.

D: .
V: TRBV12-3/TRBV12-4
J: TRBJ2-6
CDR3: CASLRSGANVLTF

D: .
V: TRBV28
J: TRBJ2-2
CDR3: CASGSAINTGELFF

D: TRBD1
V: TRBV6-5
J: TRBJ1-1
CDR3: CASSYPGTVEAFF

D: .
V: TRBV4-2
J: TRBJ2-5
CDR3: CASSQPGSIGETQYF

D: TRBD2
V: TRBV11-2
J: TRBJ2-1
CDR3: CASSLDGRGAHNEQFF

D: TRBD1
V: TRBV9
J: TRBJ2-2
CDR3: CASSLNSRGPDTGELFF

D: .
V: TRBV13
J: TRBJ2-7
CDR3: CASRKLGAAYEQYF

D: .
V: TRBV11-1
J: TRBJ1-1
CDR3: CASSLATGGGTEAFF

D: .
V: TRBV9
J: TRBJ1-2
CDR3: CASSVNHRPYGYTF

D: TRBD1
V: TRBV10-3
J: TRBJ1-2
CDR3: CAITNRGANGYTF

D: .
V: TRBV3-1/TRBV3-2
J: TRBJ2-2
CDR3: CASSLQGTGELFF

D: TRBD1
V: TRBV29-1
J: TRBJ1-2
CDR3: CSVDPTGAANYGYTF

D: TRBD1
V: TRBV6-5
J: TRBJ1-6
CDR3: CASSYSRQGDSPLHF

D: .
V: TRBV19
J: TRBJ2-3
CDR3: CASSINQGSGDTQYF

D: TRBD1
V: TRBV28
J: TRBJ1-4
CDR3: CASSLDQGARGEKLFF

D: .
V: TRBV25-1
J: TRBJ1-3
CDR3: CASSPGYSGNTIYF

D: .
V: TRBV6-6
J: TRBJ1-3
CDR3: CASSNRRQAEISRGDKNTIYF

D: .
V: TRBV18
J: TRBJ1-4
CDR3: CASSPQDVSNEKLFF

D: .
V: TRBV14
J: TRBJ2-7
CDR3: CASSPRASAYEQYF

D: .
V: TRBV3-1/TRBV3-2
J: TRBJ2-5
CDR3: CASRPTRAGETQYF

D: .
V: TRBV21-1
J: TRBJ1-2
CDR3: CASSKGTGPPRGYTF

D: .
V: TRBV27
J: TRBJ1-4
CDR3: CASSASNEKLFF

D: TRBD1
V: TRBV3-1/TRBV3-2
J: TRBJ2-7
CDR3: CASSQIMTGAYEQYF

D: TRBD2
V: TRBV19
J: TRBJ2-7
CDR3: CASSNDGLAGGDGYEQYF

D: .
V: TRBV3-1/TRBV3-2
J: TRBJ2-4
CDR3: CASSQDWAAKNIQYF

D: .
V: TRBV7-9
J: TRBJ2-3
CDR3: CASSLETPWQDTQYF

D: TRBD2
V: TRBV9
J: TRBJ2-1
CDR3: CASSVTSGGYNEQFF

D: TRBD1
V: TRBV19
J: TRBJ1-5
CDR3: CASRPQGAGQPQHF

D: .
V: TRBV5-4
J: TRBJ2-7
CDR3: CASSFRMASSYEQYF

D: .
V: TRBV14
J: TRBJ1-2
CDR3: CASSPGTHGYGYTF

D: .
V: TRBV7-8
J: TRBJ1-5
CDR3: CASSLALEGNQPQHF

D: .
V: TRBV28
J: TRBJ2-7
CDR3: CASSFPGLRSGEQYF

D: .
V: TRBV9
J: TRBJ2-2
CDR3: CASSVLTGSTGELFF

D: TRBD1
V: TRBV11-2
J: TRBJ2-1
CDR3: CASSFDRGIYNEQFF

D: .
V: TRBV24-1
J: TRBJ2-3
CDR3: CATNSGSPDTQYF

D: TRBD1
V: TRBV28
J: TRBJ1-4
CDR3: CASSLLTLRDRANEKLFF

D: TRBD2
V: TRBV7-9
J: TRBJ2-1
CDR3: CASRSALAGGPWEQFF

D: .
V: TRBV19
J: TRBJ2-5
CDR3: CASSLGLQETQYF

D: TRBD1
V: TRBV19
J: TRBJ1-1
CDR3: CASKGQGAPSEAFF

D: .
V: TRBV29-1
J: TRBJ1-4
CDR3: CSAGQWLGPATNEKLFF

D: TRBD1
V: TRBV7-9
J: TRBJ1-2
CDR3: CASSLSQGAHYYGYTF

D: .
V: TRBV5-6
J: TRBJ1-5
CDR3: CASSLVGTNQPQHF

D: .
V: TRBV27
J: TRBJ1-5
CDR3: CASSLSGSQLVRNQPQHF

D: TRBD1
V: TRBV5-1
J: TRBJ1-6
CDR3: CASTPGQGRSTSPLHF

D: TRBD1
V: TRBV18
J: TRBJ1-2
CDR3: CASSPGQGETDYGYTF

D: .
V: TRBV28
J: TRBJ2-7
CDR3: CASSLGGGYEQYF

D: .
V: TRBV12-3/TRBV12-4
J: TRBJ2-2
CDR3: CANRRGPGELFF

D: .
V: TRBV19
J: TRBJ1-6
CDR3: CASSSYNSPLHF

D: TRBD1
V: TRBV9
J: TRBJ2-1
CDR3: CASSPRQGAYNEQFF

D: .
V: TRBV4-2
J: TRBJ2-2
CDR3: CASSQDQRRGELFF

D: .
V: TRBV12-3/TRBV12-4
J: TRBJ1-2
CDR3: CASSPDIVYGYTF

D: .
V: TRBV10-1
J: TRBJ2-2
CDR3: CASGANGELFF

D: TRBD2
V: TRBV25-1
J: TRBJ2-5
CDR3: CASSDTSGPQETQYF

D: .
V: TRBV18
J: TRBJ2-2
CDR3: CASSSNLGLTGELFF

D: TRBD1
V: TRBV2
J: TRBJ1-1
CDR3: CASSRQGNTEAFF

D: .
V: TRBV19
J: TRBJ2-1
CDR3: CASSLERAPQFF

D: .
V: TRBV5-8
J: TRBJ2-2
CDR3: CASRGLTVNTGELFF

D: .
V: TRBV21-1
J: TRBJ1-2
CDR3: CASSQNPGQQNYGYTF

D: .
V: TRBV19
J: TRBJ2-7
CDR3: CASTSPGSYEQYF

D: .
V: TRBV7-9
J: TRBJ1-4
CDR3: CASSGYRALNEKLFF